The 32 T cell receptor beta chains presented below share a single source sample, sequenced in a study of blood T cell repertoires in COVID-19. This table comes from immunoSEQ multiplex PCR, and its TCRdb copy is limited to in-frame clones, with some not included. In the table there are around 72,000 clones, 80% to 85% of which are singletons. The sequencing input was peripheral blood. All receptors come from a woman in her sixties with acute or convalescent COVID-19.

The chain has TRBV7-9 and TRBJ2-1; 16 bases match TRBD2. Germline CDR1 and CDR2: SEHNR and FQNEAQ (reference sequence). Trimming cost V 4 bases and J 9 bases; bases outside gene matches: 12. This CDR3 spans 18 amino acids. The CDR3 nucleotides read TGTGCCAGCAGCTCGGGGACTAGCGGGGGGGCACGGTTTGGTGAGCAGTTCTTC. It translates to CASSSGTSGGARFGEQFF.

The J gene is TRBJ2-5, the V gene TRBV2, with 8 bases aligning to TRBD1. J lost 4 bases, V lost 6 bases, and 4 bases had no gene match. Germline CDR1 reads SNHLY; CDR2 reads FYNNEI. The CDR3 sequence is 13 residues long. This CDR3 reads CASRVGQGETQYF. Here the CDR3 DNA reads TGTGCCAGCAGAGTAGGACAGGGAGAGACCCAGTACTTC. The variable domain in full, completed from reference TRBV2 and TRBJ2-5, reads EPEVTQTPSHQVTQMGQEVILRCVPISNHLYFYWYRQILGQKVEFLVSFYNNEISEKSEIFDDQFSVERPDGSNFTLKIRSTKLEDSAMYFCASRVGQGETQYFGPGTRLLVL.

The CDR3 sequence is CASSDRGPNTEAFF. CDR3 nucleotides: TGCGCCAGCAGCGACAGGGGGCCGAACACTGAAGCTTTCTTT. The chain links TRBV5-1 to TRBJ1-1, with 10 bases fitting TRBD1. V lost 4 bases and J lost 1; bases outside the gene matches: 1. CDR3 length equals 14 residues. Germline V lookup: CDR1 SGHRS, CDR2 YFSETQ.

V and J are TRBV20-1 and TRBJ1-3, with TRBD1 as a possible D gene (5 bases). Germline CDR1 is DFQATT and CDR2 is SNEGSKA (reference sequence). CDR3 length: 15 residues. The V end was cut by 3 bases, the J end by 0 bases, with 12 bases between. The CDR3 loop is CSASRFGASGNTIYF. CDR3 DNA: TGCAGTGCTAGTCGGTTTGGGGCCTCTGGAAACACCATATATTTT.

This clone was seen a single time. V gene TRBV7-3 combines with J gene TRBJ2-7, with TRBD1 matching 10 bases. Per the germline V gene, CDR1 is SGHTA and CDR2 is FQGTGA. J lost 4 bases, V lost 3 bases, and 3 bases had no gene match. This CDR3 contains 14 residues. The CDR3 DNA reads TGTGCCAGCAGCTTTGGGACAGGGGAGTACGAGCAGTACTTC. Translated, it gives CASSFGTGEYEQYF.

The genes are TRBV6-5 and TRBJ2-7; 9 bases are a match to TRBD1. After removal of 2 bases from V and 4 bases from J, the junction contained 6 bases not matched to a gene. Germline values: CDR1 MNHEY, CDR2 SVGAGI. The length of the CDR3 is 15 residues. The CDR3 sequence: CASSYGDRGGYEQYF. The CDR3 DNA reads TGTGCCAGCAGTTACGGAGACAGGGGGGGTTACGAGCAGTACTTC.

The chain combines TRBV4-1 with TRBJ1-3; D is ambiguous. This CDR3 is built from 15 residues. Germline values: CDR1 MGHRA, CDR2 YSYEKL. V dropped 1 base and J dropped 2 bases, with 9 bases sitting between them. The CDR3 spells CASSQAILPGNTIYF. In nucleotides, the CDR3 is TGCGCCAGCAGCCAAGCTATTCTCCCTGGAAACACCATATATTTT.

This clone was seen a few times. This chain joins TRBV19 and TRBJ2-1; the D gene is possibly TRBD2 (5 bases). The CDR3 runs 13 residues. Trimming removed 6 bases from V and 6 bases from J, with 12 bases in between. Germline loops: CDR1 LNHDA, CDR2 SQIVND (reference sequence). This CDR3 reads CASRPTTSNEQFF. CDR3 nucleotides: TGTGCCAGTAGACCGACTACCAGCAATGAGCAGTTCTTC.

The chain uses TRBV6-5 and TRBJ1-1; no reliable D call. CDR1 and CDR2 from the germline V gene are MNHEY and SVGAGI. The germline V and J ends were trimmed by 7 bases and 3 bases, with 6 bases remaining between them. The length of the CDR3 is 11 residues. CDR3 nucleotide sequence: TGTGCCAGCATAGCTTACACTGAAGCTTTCTTT. Its translation: CASIAYTEAFF.

Points on this clone: Other DNA sequences in the same sample also yield this CDR3. V and J are TRBV6-5 and TRBJ1-5; D unresolved. The germline V gene has CDR1 MNHEY and CDR2 SVGAGI. V was pared by 4 bases and J by 1 base, with 5 bases between. The CDR3 contains 13 residues. The DNA of the CDR3 is TGTGCCAGCAGTTCCGTAAGCAATCAGCCCCAGCATTTT. This codes for CASSSVSNQPQHF.

V usage is TRBV9 and J usage is TRBJ2-1; TRBD2 matches at 13 bases. The junction had 7 bases not matched to a gene; V was cut back by 4 bases and J by 6 bases. Germline V gives CDR1 SGDLS, CDR2 YYNGEE. This CDR3 spans 16 amino acids. CDR3 nucleotide sequence: TGTGCCAGCAGCCCGTCGACTAGCGGGGGGATCAATGAGCAGTTCTTC. Its translation: CASSPSTSGGINEQFF.

The V gene is TRBV9, the J gene TRBJ1-3; tentative D call: TRBD1 (6 bases). CDR3 length: 16 amino acids. The V and J ends lost 4 bases and 0 bases respectively, with 14 bases between them. CDR1 SGDLS and CDR2 YYNGEE come from the germline V gene. In DNA form, the CDR3 reads TGTGCCAGCAGCTCTGGGGGCGTAAACTCTGGAAACACCATATATTTT. Translating it yields CASSSGGVNSGNTIYF.

J is TRBJ2-3 and V is TRBV11-2, with D maybe TRBD1 (6 bases). Germline-derived CDR1 and CDR2 are SGHAT and FQNNGV. This CDR3 spans 13 amino acids. The ends were cut back, 6 bases at V and 3 bases at J, with 10 bases in the middle. Here the CDR3 DNA reads TGTGCCAGCAGGTTAACAGGGACAGATACGCAGTATTTT. Protein: CASRLTGTDTQYF. The full variable domain, in which reference TRBV11-2 and TRBJ2-3 provide the parts outside the CDR3, is EAGVAQSPRYKIIEKRQSVAFWCNPISGHATLYWYQQILGQGPKLLIQFQNNGVVDDSQLPKDRFSAERLKGVDSTLKIQPAKLEDSAVYLCASRLTGTDTQYFGPGTRLTVL.

The chain recombines TRBV19 with TRBJ1-1, with TRBD1 matching over 8 bases. Trimming took 2 bases from V and 0 from J; bases not matched to a gene: 14. The CDR3 loop spans 19 amino acids. Per the germline V gene, CDR1 is LNHDA and CDR2 is SQIVND (reference sequence). CDR3 protein: CASSILLGAGGEMNTEAFF. For the CDR3, the DNA is TGTGCCAGTAGTATATTGTTAGGGGCAGGGGGCGAGATGAACACTGAAGCTTTCTTT.

V usage is TRBV14 and J usage is TRBJ1-3; the D is unclear. V was cut by 2 bases and J by 0 bases, with 8 bases left in between. The CDR3 length is 15 residues. The germline gives CDR1 SGHDN, CDR2 FVKESK. The CDR3 is CASSQIRGSGNTIYF. The CDR3 DNA sequence: TGTGCCAGCAGCCAAATACGGGGCTCTGGAAACACCATATATTTT.

CDR3 residues: CATSPRQGPYGYTF. The CDR3 bases are TGTGCCACCAGCCCCCGACAGGGCCCCTATGGCTACACCTTC. J is TRBJ1-2 and V is TRBV24-1, with 7 bases identical to TRBD1. Germline assignment: CDR1 KGHDR and CDR2 SFDVKD. The CDR3 covers 14 residues. Unmatched junction bases numbered 8, after V lost 7 bases and J lost 4 bases.

This chain uses TRBV6-5 with TRBJ1-5, with 8 bases identical to TRBD1. V shed 2 bases, J shed 7 bases, and the junction held 7 bases outside the gene matches. Germline-derived CDR1 and CDR2 are MNHEY and SVGAGI. There are 15 residues in the CDR3. CDR3: CASSYVQGAGQPQHF. The CDR3 coding sequence is TGTGCCAGCAGTTACGTGCAGGGGGCAGGACAGCCCCAGCATTTT.

The chain couples TRBV5-1 to TRBJ2-1, with TRBD2 matching over 10 bases. The CDR3 loop spans 20 amino acids. V was pared by 3 bases and J by 0 bases, with 15 bases of the junction left unmatched. Germline V lookup: CDR1 SGHRS, CDR2 YFSETQ. The CDR3 reads CASSSPSGGGTLSSYNEQFF. DNA for the CDR3: TGCGCCAGCAGCTCACCCAGCGGGGGGGGAACCTTAAGCTCCTACAATGAGCAGTTCTTC.

The chain uses TRBV7-9 and TRBJ2-3; no firm D call. CDR3 length equals 15 residues. The V gene's germline CDR1 is SEHNR and CDR2 FQNEAQ (reference sequence). Trimming stripped 1 base from V and 0 bases from J, with 8 bases between. The CDR3 loop is CASSLVQASTDTQYF. CDR3 in DNA: TGTGCCAGCAGCTTAGTCCAGGCGAGCACAGATACGCAGTATTTT. Full variable domain (remainder filled in from reference TRBV7-9 and TRBJ2-3): DTGVSQNPRHKITKRGQNVTFRCDPISEHNRLYWYRQTLGQGPEFLTYFQNEAQLEKSRLLSDRFSAERPKGSFSTLEIQRTEQGDSAMYLCASSLVQASTDTQYFGPGTRLTVL.

The V and J genes are TRBV3-1 (or the pseudogene TRBV3-2) and TRBJ2-2; 9 nucleotides line up with TRBD2. J lost 8 bases, V lost 0 bases, and 10 bases had no gene match. The CDR3 is 17 residues long. CDR1 and CDR2 (germline): LGHDT, YNNKEL (reference sequence). CDR3 in amino acids: CASSQDEWVAGAGELFF. For the CDR3, the DNA is TGTGCCAGCAGCCAAGACGAATGGGTAGCGGGGGCTGGGGAGCTGTTTTTT.

The CDR3, as DNA: TGTGCCAGCAGCGTGGGGCCGGAAGGCAATGAGCAGTTCTTC. Translating gives CASSVGPEGNEQFF. V and J are TRBV9 and TRBJ2-1; perhaps TRBD1 as D (5 bases). Trimming left V 2 bases short and J 6 bases short, with 12 bases between. There are 14 residues in the CDR3. Germline V gene sequence: CDR1 SGDLS, CDR2 YYNGEE.

The chain combines TRBV5-1 with TRBJ2-2; tentatively, D is TRBD2 (7 bases). Germline loops: CDR1 SGHRS, CDR2 YFSETQ. The ends were cut back, 7 bases at V and 0 bases at J, with 10 bases in the middle. This CDR3 has 14 residues. CDR3 in amino acids: CASEGGPNTGELFF. The CDR3 DNA sequence: TGCGCCAGCGAGGGGGGGCCGAACACCGGGGAGCTGTTTTTT.

The V and J genes are TRBV5-1 and TRBJ1-6, with D possibly TRBD1 on 5 matching bases. V was clipped by 1 base and J by 1 base, with 9 bases between them. Germline CDR1 is SGHRS and CDR2 is YFSETQ. The CDR3 has 16 residues. The CDR3 region is CASSLLGESYNSPLHF. CDR3 DNA sequence: TGCGCCAGCAGCTTGCTAGGGGAATCCTATAATTCACCCCTCCACTTT.

The chain carries TRBV5-1 and TRBJ1-1, with 7 bases aligning to TRBD1. Per germline, CDR1 SGHRS and CDR2 YFSETQ. The CDR3 extends over 16 amino acids. Losses at the gene ends were 5 bases for V and 8 bases for J; bases not matched to a gene: 18. Here the CDR3 DNA reads TGCGCCAGCAGTTCCTCCGTACAGGGGCCCTCTACCGAAGCTTTCTTT. Protein product: CASSSSVQGPSTEAFF.

In DNA form, the CDR3 reads TGTGCCAGCAGCCAAGACAACTCTGGAAACACCATATATTTT. This sequence encodes CASSQDNSGNTIYF. This sequence joins TRBV6-6 and TRBJ1-3, with D hard to call. Trimming removed 6 bases at V and 0 bases at J, with 9 bases between. Germline assignment: CDR1 MNHNY and CDR2 SVGAGI (reference sequence). The CDR3 has 14 amino acids.

The rearrangement links TRBV6-1 to TRBJ2-1, with D possibly matching TRBD1 (6 bases). V lost 3 bases, J lost 3 bases, and 18 bases lay in between. The CDR3 spans 17 residues. CDR1 and CDR2 from the germline V gene are MNHNS and SASEGT. The DNA for the CDR3 is TGTGCCAGCAGTGAGCGAATCCTCGGGACAAACTACAATGAGCAGTTCTTC. Its protein product is CASSERILGTNYNEQFF.

V usage is TRBV4-1 and J usage is TRBJ1-2; 9 nucleotides match TRBD1. Germline V gives CDR1 MGHRA, CDR2 YSYEKL. With 4 bases clipped from V and 11 bases from J, the junction kept 11 bases outside the gene matches. The CDR3 is made up of 14 amino acids. Here the CDR3 reads CASSRRDRVESYTF. The CDR3 DNA is TGCGCCAGCAGCCGCCGGGACAGGGTTGAGAGTTACACCTTC.

The CDR3 reads CASSQDRVGNTIYF. The CDR3, as DNA: TGCGCCAGCAGCCAGGACAGGGTTGGAAACACCATATATTTT. The chain is built from TRBV5-1 and TRBJ1-3; TRBD1 agrees at 8 bases. CDR1 and CDR2 (germline): SGHRS, YFSETQ. J gave up 3 bases and V 4 bases, and 3 bases lay outside the gene matches. The CDR3 spans 14 residues.

This clone has only one observation. The rearrangement joins TRBV5-1 to TRBJ2-1; 9 bases are a match to TRBD2. Looked up from germline, CDR1 is SGHRS and CDR2 is YFSETQ. Trimming cost V 0 bases and J 5 bases; bases outside gene matches: 0. This CDR3 contains 14 residues. The CDR3 sequence: CASSLGLADNEQFF. CDR3 nucleotides: TGCGCCAGCAGCTTGGGACTAGCGGACAATGAGCAGTTCTTC.

This clone appeared once. The V gene is TRBV7-8, the J gene TRBJ1-2; a weak D match, TRBD1 (5 bases). V lost 2 bases to trimming and J lost 4 bases, with 14 bases between them. The CDR3 is made up of 15 amino acids. In germline, CDR1 is SGHVS, CDR2 FQNEAQ. This chain's CDR3 is CASSLRLGGGYGYTF. For the CDR3, the DNA is TGTGCCAGCAGCTTACGCCTAGGCGGGGGCTATGGCTACACCTTC.

J is TRBJ2-3 and V is TRBV3-1 (or the pseudogene TRBV3-2); 11 bases map to TRBD2. CDR1 is LGHDT, CDR2 YNNKEL, per germline (reference sequence). The CDR3 loop spans 16 amino acids. Trimming took 4 bases from V and 8 from J; bases not matched to a gene: 11. The CDR3 DNA reads as TGTGCCAGCAGCCCATCACTAGCGGGGGCGGGAGGTACGCAGTATTTT. Translated: CASSPSLAGAGGTQYF.

This clone appeared once. The genes are TRBV10-3 and TRBJ2-5, with TRBD1 matching over 8 bases. V was clipped by 6 bases and J by 0 bases; unmatched bases: 0. The CDR3 is 13 amino acids. The germline V gene has CDR1 ENHRY and CDR2 SYGVKD. The CDR3 sequence is CAIRGQDQETQYF. In DNA, the CDR3 is TGTGCCATCAGGGGACAGGACCAAGAGACCCAGTACTTC.